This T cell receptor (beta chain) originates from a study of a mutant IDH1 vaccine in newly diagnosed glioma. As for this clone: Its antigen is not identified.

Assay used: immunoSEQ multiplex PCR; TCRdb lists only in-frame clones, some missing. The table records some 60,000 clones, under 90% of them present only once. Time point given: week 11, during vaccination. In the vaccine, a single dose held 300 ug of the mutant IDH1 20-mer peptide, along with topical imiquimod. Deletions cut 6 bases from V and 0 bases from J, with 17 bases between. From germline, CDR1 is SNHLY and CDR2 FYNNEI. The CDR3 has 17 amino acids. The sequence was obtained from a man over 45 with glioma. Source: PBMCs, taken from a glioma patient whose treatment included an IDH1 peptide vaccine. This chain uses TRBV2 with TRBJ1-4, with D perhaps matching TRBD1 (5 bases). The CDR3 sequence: CASREPWQGPTNEKLFF. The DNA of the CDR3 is TGTGCCAGCAGAGAACCCTGGCAGGGACCAACTAATGAAAAACTGTTTTTT.